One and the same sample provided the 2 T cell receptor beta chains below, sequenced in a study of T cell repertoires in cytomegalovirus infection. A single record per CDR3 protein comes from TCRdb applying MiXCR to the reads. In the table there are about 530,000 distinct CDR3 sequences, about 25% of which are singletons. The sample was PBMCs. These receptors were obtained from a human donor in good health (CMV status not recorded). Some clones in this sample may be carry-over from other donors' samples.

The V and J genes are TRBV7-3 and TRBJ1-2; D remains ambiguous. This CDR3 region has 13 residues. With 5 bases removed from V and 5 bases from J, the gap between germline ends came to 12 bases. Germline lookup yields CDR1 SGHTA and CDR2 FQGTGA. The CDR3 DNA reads TGTGCCAGCAGCCCACGCCGAAGATATGGCTACACCTTC. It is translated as CASSPRRRYGYTF.

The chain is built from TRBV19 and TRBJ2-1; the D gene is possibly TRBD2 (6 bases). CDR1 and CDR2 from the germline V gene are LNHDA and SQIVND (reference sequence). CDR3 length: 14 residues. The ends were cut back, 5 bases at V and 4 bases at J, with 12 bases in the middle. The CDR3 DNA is TGTGCCAGTAGTGTTTCGGGAGTTTACAATGAGCAGTTCTTC. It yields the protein CASSVSGVYNEQFF.